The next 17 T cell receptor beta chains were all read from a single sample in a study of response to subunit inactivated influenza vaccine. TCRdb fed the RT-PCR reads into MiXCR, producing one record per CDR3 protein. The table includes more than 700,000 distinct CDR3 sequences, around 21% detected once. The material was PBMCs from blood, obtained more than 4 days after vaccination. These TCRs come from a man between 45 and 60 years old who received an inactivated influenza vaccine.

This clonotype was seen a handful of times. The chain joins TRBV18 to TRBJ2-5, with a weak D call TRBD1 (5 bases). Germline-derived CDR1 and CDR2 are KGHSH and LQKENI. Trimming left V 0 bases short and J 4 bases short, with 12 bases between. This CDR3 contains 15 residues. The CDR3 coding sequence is TGTGCCAGCTCACCACCCCAGGGTCGTGGAGAGACCCAGTACTTC. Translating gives CASSPPQGRGETQYF. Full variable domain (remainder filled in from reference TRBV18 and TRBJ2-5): NAGVMQNPRHLVRRRGQEARLRCSPMKGHSHVYWYRQLPEEGLKFMVYLQKENIIDESGMPKERFSAEFPKEGPSILRIQQVVRGDSAAYFCASSPPQGRGETQYFGPGTRLLVL.

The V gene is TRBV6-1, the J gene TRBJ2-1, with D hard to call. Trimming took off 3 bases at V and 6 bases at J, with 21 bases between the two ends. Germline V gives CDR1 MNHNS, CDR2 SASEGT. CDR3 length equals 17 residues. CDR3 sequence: CASSDRWVVSSSNEQFF. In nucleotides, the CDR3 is TGTGCCAGCAGTGATCGGTGGGTTGTGTCGAGCTCCAATGAGCAGTTCTTC.

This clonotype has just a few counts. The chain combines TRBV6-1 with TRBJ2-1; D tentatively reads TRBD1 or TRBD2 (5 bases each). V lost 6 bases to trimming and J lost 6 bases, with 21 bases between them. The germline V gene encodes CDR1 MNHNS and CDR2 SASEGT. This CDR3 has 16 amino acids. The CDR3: CASRARGTIIFNEQFF. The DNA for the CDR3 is TGTGCCAGCAGAGCCCGTGGGACGATCATTTTCAATGAGCAGTTCTTC.

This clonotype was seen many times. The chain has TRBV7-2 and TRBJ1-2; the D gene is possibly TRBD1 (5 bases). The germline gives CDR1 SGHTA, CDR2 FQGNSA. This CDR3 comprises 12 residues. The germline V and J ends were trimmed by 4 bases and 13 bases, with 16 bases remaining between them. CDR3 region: CASSSGTSSCTF. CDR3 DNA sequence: TGTGCCAGCAGCTCCGGGACGTCGAGCTGCACCTTC.

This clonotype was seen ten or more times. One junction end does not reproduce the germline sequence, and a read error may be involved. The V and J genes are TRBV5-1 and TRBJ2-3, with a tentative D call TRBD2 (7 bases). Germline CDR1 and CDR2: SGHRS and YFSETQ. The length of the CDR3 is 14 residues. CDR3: CASSPGGPTDTQYF. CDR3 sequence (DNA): TGTGCCAGCAGCCCGGGGGGCCCCACAGATACGCAGTATTTT.

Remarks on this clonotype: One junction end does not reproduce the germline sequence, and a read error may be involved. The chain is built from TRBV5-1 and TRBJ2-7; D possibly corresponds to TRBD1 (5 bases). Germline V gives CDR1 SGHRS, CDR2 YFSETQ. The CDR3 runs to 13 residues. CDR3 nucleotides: TGCGCCAGCAGTTTGGTGGCAGGGCACGAGCAGTACTTC. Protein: CASSLVAGHEQYF.

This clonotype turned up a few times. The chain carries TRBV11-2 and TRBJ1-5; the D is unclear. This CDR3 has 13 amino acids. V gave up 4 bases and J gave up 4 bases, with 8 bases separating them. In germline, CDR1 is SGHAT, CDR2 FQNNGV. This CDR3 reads CASSSQLNQPQHF. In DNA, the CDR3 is TGTGCCAGCAGCTCCCAGCTAAATCAGCCCCAGCATTTT.

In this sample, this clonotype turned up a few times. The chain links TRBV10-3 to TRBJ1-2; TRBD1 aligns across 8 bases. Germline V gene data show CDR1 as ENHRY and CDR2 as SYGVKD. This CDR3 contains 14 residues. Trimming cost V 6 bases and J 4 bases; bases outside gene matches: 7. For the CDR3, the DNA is TGTGCCATCAGGATGGACAGGGCTGGCTATGGCTACACCTTC. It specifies CAIRMDRAGYGYTF.

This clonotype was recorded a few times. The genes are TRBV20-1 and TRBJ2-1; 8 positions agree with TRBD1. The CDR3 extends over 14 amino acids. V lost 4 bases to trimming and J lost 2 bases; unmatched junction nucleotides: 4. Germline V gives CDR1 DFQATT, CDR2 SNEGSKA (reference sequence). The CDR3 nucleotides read TGCAGTGCTATTCAGGGGGCGGCCTACAATGAGCAGTTCTTC. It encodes CSAIQGAAYNEQFF.

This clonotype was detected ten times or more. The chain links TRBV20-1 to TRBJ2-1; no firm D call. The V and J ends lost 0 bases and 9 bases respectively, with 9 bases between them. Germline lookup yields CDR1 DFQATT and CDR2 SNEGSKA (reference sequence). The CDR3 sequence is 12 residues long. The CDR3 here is CSARDREIEQFF. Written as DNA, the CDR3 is TGCAGTGCTAGAGATCGCGAGATTGAGCAGTTCTTC.

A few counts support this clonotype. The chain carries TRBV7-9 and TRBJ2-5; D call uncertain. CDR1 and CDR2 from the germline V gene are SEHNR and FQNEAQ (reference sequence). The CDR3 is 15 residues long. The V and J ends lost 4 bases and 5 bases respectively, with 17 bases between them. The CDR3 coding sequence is TGTGCCAGCAGCTATGGGGTTCAAGGAATGGAGACCCAGTACTTC. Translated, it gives CASSYGVQGMETQYF.

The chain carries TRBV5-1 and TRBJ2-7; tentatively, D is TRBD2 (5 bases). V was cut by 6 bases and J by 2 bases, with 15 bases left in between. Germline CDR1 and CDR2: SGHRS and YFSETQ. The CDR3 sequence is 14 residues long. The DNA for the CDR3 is TGCGCCAGCAATTTGGACGAGGGTCCCTACGAGCAGTACTTC. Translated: CASNLDEGPYEQYF.

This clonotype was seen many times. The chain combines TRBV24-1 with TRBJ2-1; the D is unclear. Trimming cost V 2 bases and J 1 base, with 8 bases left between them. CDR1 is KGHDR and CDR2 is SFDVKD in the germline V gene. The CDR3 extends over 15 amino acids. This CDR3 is CATSDSGISYNEQFF. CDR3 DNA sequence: TGTGCCACCAGTGATTCAGGTATATCCTACAATGAGCAGTTCTTC.

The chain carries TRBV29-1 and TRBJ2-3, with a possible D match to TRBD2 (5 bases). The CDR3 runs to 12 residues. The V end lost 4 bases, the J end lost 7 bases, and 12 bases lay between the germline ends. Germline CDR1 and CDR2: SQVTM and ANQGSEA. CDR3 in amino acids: CSVAVEGNTQYF. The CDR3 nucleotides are TGCAGCGTTGCAGTTGAGGGAAATACGCAGTATTTT.

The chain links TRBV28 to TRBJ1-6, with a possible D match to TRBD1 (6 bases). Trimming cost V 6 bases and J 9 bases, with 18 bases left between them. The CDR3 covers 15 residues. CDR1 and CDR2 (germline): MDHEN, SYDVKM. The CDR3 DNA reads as TGTGCCAGCAGAGACGGGACATCCTTGGCTTCACCCCTCCACTTT. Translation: CASRDGTSLASPLHF.

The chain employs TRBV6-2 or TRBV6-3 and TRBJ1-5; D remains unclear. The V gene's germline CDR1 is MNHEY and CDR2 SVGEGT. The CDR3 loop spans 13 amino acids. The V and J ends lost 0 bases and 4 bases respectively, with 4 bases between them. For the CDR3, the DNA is TGTGCCAGCAGTTACTCTGTGAATCAGCCCCAGCATTTT. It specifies CASSYSVNQPQHF.

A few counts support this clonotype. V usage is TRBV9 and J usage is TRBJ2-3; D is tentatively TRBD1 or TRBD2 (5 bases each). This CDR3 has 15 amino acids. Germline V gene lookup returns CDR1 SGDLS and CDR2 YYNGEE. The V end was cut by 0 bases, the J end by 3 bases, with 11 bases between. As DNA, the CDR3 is TGTGCCAGCAGCGTAGGGGGGAGTCTGACAGATACGCAGTATTTT. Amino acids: CASSVGGSLTDTQYF.